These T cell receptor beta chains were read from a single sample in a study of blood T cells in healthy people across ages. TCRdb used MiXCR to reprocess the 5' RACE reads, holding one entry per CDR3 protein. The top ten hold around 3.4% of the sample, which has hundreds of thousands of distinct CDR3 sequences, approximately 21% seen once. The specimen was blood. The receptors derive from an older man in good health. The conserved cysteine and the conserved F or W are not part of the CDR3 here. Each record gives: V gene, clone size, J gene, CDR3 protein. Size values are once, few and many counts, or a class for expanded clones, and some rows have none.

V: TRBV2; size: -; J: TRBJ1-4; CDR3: ASRGNDEKLF
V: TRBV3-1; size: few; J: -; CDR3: ASSQAGRVYEQY
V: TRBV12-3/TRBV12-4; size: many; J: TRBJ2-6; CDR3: ASSFAKGGANVLT
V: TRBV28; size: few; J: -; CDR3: ASTTRTSGQETQY
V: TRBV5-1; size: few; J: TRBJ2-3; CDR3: ASSLVPSGDTDTQY
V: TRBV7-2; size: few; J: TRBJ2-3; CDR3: ASSRGQGGITAGQY
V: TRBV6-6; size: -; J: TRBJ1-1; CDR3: ASSSPGAVSEAF
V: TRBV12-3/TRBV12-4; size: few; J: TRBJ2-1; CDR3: ASSLSGTGGGEQF
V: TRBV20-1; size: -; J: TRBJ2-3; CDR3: SAPGGGSTDTQY
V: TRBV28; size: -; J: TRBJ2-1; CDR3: ASTGTGIDEQF
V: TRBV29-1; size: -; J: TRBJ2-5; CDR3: SASRGTGVEETQY
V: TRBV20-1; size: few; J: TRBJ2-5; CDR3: SVPGGAGAVSEQY
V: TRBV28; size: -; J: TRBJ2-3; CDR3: ASRPTGTASTDTQY
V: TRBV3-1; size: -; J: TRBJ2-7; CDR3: ASSQDMTGSEQY
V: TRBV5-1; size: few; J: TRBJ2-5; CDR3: ASSWRAEETQY